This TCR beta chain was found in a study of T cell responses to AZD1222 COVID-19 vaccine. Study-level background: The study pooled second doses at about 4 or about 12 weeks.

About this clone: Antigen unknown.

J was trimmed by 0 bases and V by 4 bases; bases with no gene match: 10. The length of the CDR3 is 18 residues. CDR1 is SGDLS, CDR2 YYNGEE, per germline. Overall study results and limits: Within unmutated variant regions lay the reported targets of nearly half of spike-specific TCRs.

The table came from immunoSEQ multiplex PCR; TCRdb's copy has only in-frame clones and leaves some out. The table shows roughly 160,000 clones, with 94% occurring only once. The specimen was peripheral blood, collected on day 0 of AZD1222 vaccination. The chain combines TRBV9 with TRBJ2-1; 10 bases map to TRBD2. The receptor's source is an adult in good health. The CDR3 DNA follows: TGTGCCAGCAGCCTAGCGGGAGCATCCTTGAGCTCCTACAATGAGCAGTTCTTC. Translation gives CASSLAGASLSSYNEQFF.